This is a list of T cell receptor beta chains from one sample in a study of Ad26.COV2.S vaccination and SARS-CoV-2 variants. The method was immunoSEQ multiplex PCR; TCRdb's version includes in-frame clones alone and lacks a portion of them. The sample lists about 350,000 clones, roughly 84% seen once, with 3.3% in the top ten. The sequenced sample was peripheral blood, obtained in a trial of Ad26.COV2.S vaccine versus placebo. The source of these receptors is a person between 18 and 60 years old who received the Ad26.COV2.S COVID-19 vaccine or a placebo. The CDR3 runs from the conserved cysteine through the conserved F or W. D genes are given only for firm matches. The size of a clone is reported for some rows only, either as once, few or many, or as a class for expanded clones.

d_call,cdr3_length,clone_size,j_call,v_call,cdr3_aa,cdr3_nt
NA,16,once,TRBJ2-1,TRBV29-1,CSVAPGRDLSYNEQFF,TGCAGCGTCGCCCCTGGGCGGGACCTCTCCTACAATGAGCAGTTCTTC
TRBD1,15,NA,TRBJ2-7,TRBV18,CASSPGTGAAYEQYF,TGTGCCAGCTCACCGGGGACAGGGGCCGCCTACGAGCAGTACTTC
NA,15,NA,TRBJ2-1,TRBV19,CASSIMVGSYNEQFF,TGTGCCAGTAGTATCATGGTTGGCTCCTACAATGAGCAGTTCTTC
NA,14,NA,TRBJ2-3,TRBV28,CASRWDPVRDTQYF,TGTGCCAGCAGATGGGACCCTGTCCGAGATACGCAGTATTTT
NA,15,NA,TRBJ1-4,TRBV5-4,CASSNAEDFNEKLFF,TGTGCCAGCAGTAACGCAGAGGACTTTAATGAAAAACTGTTTTTT
NA,15,once,TRBJ1-6,TRBV27,CASSLVGSYNSPLHF,TGTGCCAGCAGTTTGGTTGGCTCCTATAATTCACCCCTCCACTTT
NA,13,NA,TRBJ2-4,TRBV5-6,CASSGRDKNIQYF,TGTGCCAGCAGCGGGCGGGACAAAAACATTCAGTACTTC
TRBD2,17,NA,TRBJ2-7,TRBV7-9,CASSDAGLASRTYEQYF,TGTGCCAGCAGCGACGCGGGACTAGCGTCGCGGACCTACGAGCAGTACTTC
NA,15,NA,TRBJ2-7,TRBV27,CASSLAGIPSYEQYF,TGTGCCAGCAGTTTGGCCGGGATCCCCTCCTACGAGCAGTACTTC
NA,13,once,TRBJ1-2,TRBV21-1,CASSDGQGMGYTF,TGTGCCAGCAGCGACGGACAGGGGATGGGCTACACCTTC